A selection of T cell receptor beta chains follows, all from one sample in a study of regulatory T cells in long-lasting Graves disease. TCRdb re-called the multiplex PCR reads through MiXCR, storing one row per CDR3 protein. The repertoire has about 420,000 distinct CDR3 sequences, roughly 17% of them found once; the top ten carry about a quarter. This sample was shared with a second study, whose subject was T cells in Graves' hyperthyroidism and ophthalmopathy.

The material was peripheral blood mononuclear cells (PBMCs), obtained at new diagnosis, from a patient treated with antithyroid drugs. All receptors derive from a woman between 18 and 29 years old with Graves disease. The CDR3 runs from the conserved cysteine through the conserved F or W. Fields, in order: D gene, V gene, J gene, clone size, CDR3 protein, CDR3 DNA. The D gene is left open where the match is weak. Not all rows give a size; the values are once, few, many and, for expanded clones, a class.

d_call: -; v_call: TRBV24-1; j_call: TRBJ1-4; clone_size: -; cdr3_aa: CATSAWYNEKLFF; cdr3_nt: TGTGCCACCAGTGCCTGGTATAATGAAAAACTGTTTTTT
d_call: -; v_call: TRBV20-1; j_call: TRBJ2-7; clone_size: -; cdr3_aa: CSARVGSSGGYEQYF; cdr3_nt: TGCAGTGCTAGAGTCGGGAGTTCAGGGGGCTACGAGCAGTACTTC
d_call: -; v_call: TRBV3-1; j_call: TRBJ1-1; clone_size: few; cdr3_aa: CASRDRASTPEAFF; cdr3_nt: TGTGCCAGCAGGGACCGAGCTTCCACCCCTGAAGCTTTCTTT
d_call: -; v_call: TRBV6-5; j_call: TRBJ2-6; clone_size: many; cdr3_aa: CASSSTSALISGANVLTF; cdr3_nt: TGTGCCAGCAGTTCCACCTCGGCCCTAATCTCTGGGGCCAACGTCCTGACTTTC
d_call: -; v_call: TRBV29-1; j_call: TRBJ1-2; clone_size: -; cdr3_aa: CSVDVDTGYGYTF; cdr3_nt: TGCAGCGTTGATGTGGATACGGGTTATGGCTACACCTTC
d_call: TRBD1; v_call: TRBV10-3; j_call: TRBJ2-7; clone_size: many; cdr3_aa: CAISESIGQGSYEQYF; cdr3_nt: TGTGCCATCAGTGAAAGTATAGGACAGGGGTCCTACGAGCAGTACTTC
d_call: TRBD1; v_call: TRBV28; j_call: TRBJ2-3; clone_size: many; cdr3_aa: CASSPYRGYTDTQYF; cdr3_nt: TGTGCCAGCAGTCCATACAGGGGATACACAGATACGCAGTATTTT
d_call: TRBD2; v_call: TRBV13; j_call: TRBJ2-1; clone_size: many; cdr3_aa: CASSLTSGEEQFF; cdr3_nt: TGTGCCAGCAGCTTGACTAGCGGGGAAGAGCAGTTCTTC
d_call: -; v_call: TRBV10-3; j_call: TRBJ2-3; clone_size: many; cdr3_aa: CAISETQGTQYF; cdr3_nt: TGTGCCATCAGTGAAACGCAGGGTACGCAGTATTTT
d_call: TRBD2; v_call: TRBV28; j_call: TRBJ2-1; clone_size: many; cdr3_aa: CASNSGGRKEQFF; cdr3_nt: TGTGCCAGCAATTCGGGAGGGAGGAAGGAGCAGTTCTTC
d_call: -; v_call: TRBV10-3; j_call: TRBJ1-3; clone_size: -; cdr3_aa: CAISDSGHGNTIYF; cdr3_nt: TGTGCCATCAGTGACTCCGGACATGGAAACACCATATATTTT
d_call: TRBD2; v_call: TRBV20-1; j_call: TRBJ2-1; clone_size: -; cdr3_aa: CSARDSGRAGEQFF; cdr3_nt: TGCAGTGCTAGAGATAGCGGGAGGGCCGGTGAGCAGTTCTTC
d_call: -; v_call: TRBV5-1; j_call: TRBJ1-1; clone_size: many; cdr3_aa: CASSSTGNTEAFF; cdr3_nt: TGCGCCAGCAGCTCCACAGGGAACACTGAAGCTTTCTTT
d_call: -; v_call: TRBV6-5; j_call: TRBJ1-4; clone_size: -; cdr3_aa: CASSYDPAGGKLSF; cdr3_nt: TGTGCCAGCAGCTACGACCCCGCCGGAGGAAAACTGTCTTTT
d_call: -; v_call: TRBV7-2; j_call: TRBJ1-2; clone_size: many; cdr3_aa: CASTNRASGTPYGYTF; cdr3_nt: TGTGCCAGCACCAACCGAGCCTCTGGAACGCCCTATGGCTACACCTTC
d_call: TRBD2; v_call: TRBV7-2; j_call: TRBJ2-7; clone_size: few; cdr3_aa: CASSQTSATYEQYF; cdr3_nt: TGTGCCAGCAGCCAAACTAGCGCAACCTACGAGCAGTACTTC
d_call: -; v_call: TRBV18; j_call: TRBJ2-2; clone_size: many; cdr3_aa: CASSTPGQGGPGELFF; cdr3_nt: TGTGCCAGCTCAACACCGGGACAAGGCGGTCCCGGGGAGCTGTTTTTT
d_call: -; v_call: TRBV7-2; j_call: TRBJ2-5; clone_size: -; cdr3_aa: CASSLGAAVQETQYF; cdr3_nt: TGTGCCAGCAGCTTAGGGGCGGCAGTCCAAGAGACCCAGTACTTC
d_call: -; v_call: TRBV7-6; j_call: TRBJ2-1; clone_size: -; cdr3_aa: CASSYRAAGVYNEQFF; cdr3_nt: TGTGCCAGCAGCTACCGAGCGGCAGGGGTGTACAATGAGCAGTTCTTC
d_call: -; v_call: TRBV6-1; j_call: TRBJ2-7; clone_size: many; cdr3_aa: CASRDLRYEQYF; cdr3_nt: TGTGCCAGCAGGGACTTGCGGTACGAGCAGTACTTC
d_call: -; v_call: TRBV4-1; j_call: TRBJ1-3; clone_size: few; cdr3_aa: CASSQTDPSLTGNTIYF; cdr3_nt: TGCGCCAGCAGCCAAACTGATCCCAGCTTAACTGGAAACACCATATATTTT
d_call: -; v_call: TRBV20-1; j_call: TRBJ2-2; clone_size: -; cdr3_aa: CSASPLGGGTYKTGELFF; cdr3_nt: TGCAGTGCTAGCCCCCTTGGAGGGGGGACCTATAAGACCGGGGAGCTGTTTTTT
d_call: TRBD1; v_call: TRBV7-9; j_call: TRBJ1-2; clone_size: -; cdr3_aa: CASRTMDREGGYTF; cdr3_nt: TGTGCCAGCCGAACTATGGACAGGGAAGGCGGCTACACCTTC
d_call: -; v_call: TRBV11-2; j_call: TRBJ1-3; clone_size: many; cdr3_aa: CASSLMRGFVGNTIYF; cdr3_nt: TGTGCCAGCAGCTTAATGCGGGGTTTCGTCGGAAACACCATATATTTT
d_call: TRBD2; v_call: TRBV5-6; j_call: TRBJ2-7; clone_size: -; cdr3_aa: CASSLTSGFYEQYF; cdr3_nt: TGTGCCAGCAGCTTGACTAGCGGGTTCTACGAGCAGTACTTC
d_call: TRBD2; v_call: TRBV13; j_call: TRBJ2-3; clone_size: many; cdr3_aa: CASSPRLAVMSTDTQYF; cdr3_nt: TGTGCCAGCAGCCCCCGACTAGCGGTGATGAGCACAGATACGCAGTATTTT
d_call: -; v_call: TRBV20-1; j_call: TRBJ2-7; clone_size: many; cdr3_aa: CSARAIRGGLSYEQYF; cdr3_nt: TGCAGTGCTAGAGCCATCAGGGGAGGGCTCTCCTACGAGCAGTACTTC
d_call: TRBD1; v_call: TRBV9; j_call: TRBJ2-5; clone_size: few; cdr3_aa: CASSTGTGGVETQYF; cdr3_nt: TGTGCCAGCAGCACGGGGACAGGCGGTGTGGAGACCCAGTACTTC